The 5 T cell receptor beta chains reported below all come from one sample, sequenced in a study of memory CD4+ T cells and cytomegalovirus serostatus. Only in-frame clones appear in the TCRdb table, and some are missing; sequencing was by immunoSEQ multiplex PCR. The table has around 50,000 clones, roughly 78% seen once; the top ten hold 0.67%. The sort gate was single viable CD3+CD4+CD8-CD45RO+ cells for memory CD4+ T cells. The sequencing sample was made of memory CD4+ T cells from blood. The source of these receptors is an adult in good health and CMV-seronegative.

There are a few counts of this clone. CDR3 sequence: CASSLVLGRNYGYTF. As DNA, the CDR3 is TGTGCCAGCAGCTTAGTCCTTGGGAGGAATTATGGCTACACCTTC. The chain joins TRBV11-2 to TRBJ1-2; D gene ambiguous. Germline values: CDR1 SGHAT, CDR2 FQNNGV. This CDR3 has 15 amino acids. Between the trimmed V and J ends, which lost 1 base and 5 bases, there was a span of 14 bases.

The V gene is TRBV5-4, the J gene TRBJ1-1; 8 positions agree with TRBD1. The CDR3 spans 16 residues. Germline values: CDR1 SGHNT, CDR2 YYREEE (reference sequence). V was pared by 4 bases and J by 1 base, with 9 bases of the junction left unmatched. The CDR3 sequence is CASSGRTGTGNTEAFF. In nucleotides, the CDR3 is TGTGCCAGCAGCGGAAGGACCGGGACAGGGAACACTGAAGCTTTCTTT.

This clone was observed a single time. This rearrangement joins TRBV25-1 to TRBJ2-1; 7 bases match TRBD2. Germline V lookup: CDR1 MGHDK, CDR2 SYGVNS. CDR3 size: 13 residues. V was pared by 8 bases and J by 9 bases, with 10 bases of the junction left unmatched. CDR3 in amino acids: CASSGGVTGEQFF. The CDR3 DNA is TGTGCCAGCTCTGGGGGGGTAACAGGTGAGCAGTTCTTC.

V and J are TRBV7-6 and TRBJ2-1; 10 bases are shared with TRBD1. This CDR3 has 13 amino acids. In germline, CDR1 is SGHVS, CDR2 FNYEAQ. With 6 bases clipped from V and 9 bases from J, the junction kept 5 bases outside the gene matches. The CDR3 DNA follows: TGTGCCAGCAGTCGACAGGGGGCTGTTGAGCAGTTCTTC. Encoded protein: CASSRQGAVEQFF.

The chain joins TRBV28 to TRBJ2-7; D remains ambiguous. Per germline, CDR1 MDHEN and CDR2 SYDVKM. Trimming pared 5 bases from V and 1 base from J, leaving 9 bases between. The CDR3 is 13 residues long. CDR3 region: CASSLTESYEQYF. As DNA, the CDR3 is TGTGCCAGCAGTCTTACAGAGTCCTACGAGCAGTACTTC.